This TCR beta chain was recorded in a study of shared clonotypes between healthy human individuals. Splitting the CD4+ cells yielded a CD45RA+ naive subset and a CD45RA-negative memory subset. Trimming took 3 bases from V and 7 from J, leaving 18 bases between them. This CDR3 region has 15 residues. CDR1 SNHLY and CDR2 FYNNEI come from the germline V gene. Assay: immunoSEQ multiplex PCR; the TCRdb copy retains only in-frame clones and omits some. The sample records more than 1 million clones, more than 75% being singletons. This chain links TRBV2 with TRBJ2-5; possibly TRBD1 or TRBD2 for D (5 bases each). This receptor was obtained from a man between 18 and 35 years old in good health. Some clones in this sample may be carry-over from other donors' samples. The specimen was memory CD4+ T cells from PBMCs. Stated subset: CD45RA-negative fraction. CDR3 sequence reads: CASSDNRPRAGTQYF. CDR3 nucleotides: TGTGCCAGCAGTGACAACAGGCCCCGGGCGGGGACCCAGTACTTC.